These 8 T cell receptor beta chains were sequenced from one sample in a study of blood T cell repertoires in COVID-19. Some clones are missing from TCRdb's copy, which holds only in-frame ones; the method was immunoSEQ multiplex PCR. Here the sample spans 310,000 or so clones, about nine tenths being singletons. Sample: PBMCs or T cells enriched from blood (not recorded which). These receptors originate from a woman between 18 and 29 years old who had recovered from COVID-19.

There are a few counts of this clone. The V gene is TRBV7-3, the J gene TRBJ2-1; possible D gene TRBD1, 6 bases. Trimming cost V 0 bases and J 3 bases, with 6 bases left between them. Germline assignment: CDR1 SGHTA and CDR2 FQGTGA. The CDR3 totals 14 residues. The CDR3 spells CASSLTGGYNEQFF. Written as DNA, the CDR3 is TGTGCCAGCAGCTTAACAGGGGGCTACAATGAGCAGTTCTTC.

This clone turned up a few times. The V and J genes are TRBV19 and TRBJ1-2; perhaps TRBD1 as D (6 bases). The V end lost 4 bases, the J end lost 4 bases, and 16 bases lay between the germline ends. The CDR3 length is 15 residues. CDR1 and CDR2 from the germline V gene are LNHDA and SQIVND (reference sequence). The CDR3 nucleotides are TGTGCCAGTAGTAGCCAGGGGCCGCGGCTCTATGGCTACACCTTC. Protein sequence: CASSSQGPRLYGYTF.

This chain uses TRBV19 with TRBJ2-3; 15 bases line up with TRBD2. CDR3 size: 17 residues. V gave up 8 bases and J gave up 0 bases; unmatched junction bases: 6. The germline gives CDR1 LNHDA, CDR2 SQIVND (reference sequence). CDR3 in DNA: TGTGCCAGTGGACTAGCGGGAGGGATATCTAGCACAGATACGCAGTATTTT. Translation: CASGLAGGISSTDTQYF.

Here the CDR3 DNA reads TGTGCCAGCACAGGGTGGGTCTATGGCTACACCTTC. This gives the protein CASTGWVYGYTF. The V call is TRBV28, the J call TRBJ1-2, with TRBD1 as a possible D gene (5 bases). Germline V CDR1 and CDR2: MDHEN, SYDVKM. The length of the CDR3 is 12 residues. V gave up 7 bases and J gave up 4 bases, with 10 bases separating them.

This sequence joins TRBV5-6 and TRBJ1-4, with D possibly matching TRBD1 (6 bases). The CDR3 extends over 14 amino acids. The V gene lost 0 bases and the J gene lost 8 bases, with 11 bases spanning the gap. Germline CDR1 reads SGHDT; CDR2 reads YYEEEE. The DNA of the CDR3 is TGTGCCAGCAGCTTGGGGGACATGAACGAAAAACTGTTTTTT. This codes for CASSLGDMNEKLFF.

The chain employs TRBV5-1 and TRBJ2-2; tentative D call: TRBD1 (5 bases). Germline lookup yields CDR1 SGHRS and CDR2 YFSETQ. Trimming shortened V by 1 base and J by 6 bases, and 10 bases separated the two germline ends. The CDR3 has 14 residues. CDR3 protein: CASSLTQGPGELFF. CDR3 sequence (DNA): TGCGCCAGCAGCTTGACTCAGGGTCCCGGGGAGCTGTTTTTT.

This chain links TRBV15 with TRBJ2-3, with D possibly being TRBD1 (8 bases). This CDR3 comprises 15 residues. Trimming removed 9 bases at V and 2 bases at J, with 18 bases between. Germline CDR1 is LNHNV and CDR2 is YYDKDF (reference sequence). DNA for the CDR3: TGTGCCACTAAACGGACAGGGACTATCACAGATACGCAGTATTTT. This translates into CATKRTGTITDTQYF.

V and J are TRBV4-2 and TRBJ1-1; D unresolved. Trimming removed 5 bases at V and 0 bases at J, with 7 bases between. Germline values: CDR1 LGHNA, CDR2 YNFKEQ. The CDR3 totals 13 residues. The CDR3 nucleotides read TGTGCCAGCAGCGAGCCGTTGAACACTGAAGCTTTCTTT. The encoded protein is CASSEPLNTEAFF.